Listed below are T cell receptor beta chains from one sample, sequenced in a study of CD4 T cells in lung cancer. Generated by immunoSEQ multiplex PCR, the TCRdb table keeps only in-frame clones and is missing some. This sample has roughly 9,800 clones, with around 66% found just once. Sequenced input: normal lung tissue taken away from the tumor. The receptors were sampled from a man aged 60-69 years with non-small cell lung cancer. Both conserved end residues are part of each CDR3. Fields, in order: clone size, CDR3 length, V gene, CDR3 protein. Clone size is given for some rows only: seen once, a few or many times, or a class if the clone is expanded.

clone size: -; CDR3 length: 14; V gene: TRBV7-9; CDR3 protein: CASSLAGGADTQYF
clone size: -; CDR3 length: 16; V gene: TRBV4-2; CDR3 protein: CASSQTGTSGTSEQFF
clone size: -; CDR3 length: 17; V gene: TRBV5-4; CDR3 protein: CASSPPGRMSSSYEQYF
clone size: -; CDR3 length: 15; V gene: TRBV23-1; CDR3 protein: CASSRWFGGSYEQYF
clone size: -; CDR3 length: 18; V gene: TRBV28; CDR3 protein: CASSTGLGRGVSTDTQYF
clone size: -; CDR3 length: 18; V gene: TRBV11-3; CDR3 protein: CASSPRETSGSGPDTQYF
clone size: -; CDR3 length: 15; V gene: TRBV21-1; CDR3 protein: CAIDRDRGQNQPQHF
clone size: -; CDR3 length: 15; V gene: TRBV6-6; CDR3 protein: CASAGWAGSNQPQHF
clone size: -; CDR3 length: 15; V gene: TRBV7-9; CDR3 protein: CASSSGQAPIYGYTF
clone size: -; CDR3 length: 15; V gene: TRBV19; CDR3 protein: CASSTRDGHTDTQYF
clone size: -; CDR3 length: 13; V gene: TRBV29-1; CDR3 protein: CSAGPSSTDTQYF
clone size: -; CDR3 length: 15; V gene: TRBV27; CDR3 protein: CASSLWGRKVGELFF
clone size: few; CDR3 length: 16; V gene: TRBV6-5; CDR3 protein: CASSYTLAGGWDTQYF
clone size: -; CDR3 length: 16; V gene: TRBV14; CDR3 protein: CASRDPQTSADTEAFF
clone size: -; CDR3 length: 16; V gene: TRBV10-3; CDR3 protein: CAISESRTGGAETQYF
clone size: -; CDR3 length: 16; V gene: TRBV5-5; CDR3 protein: CASSSGLAGGWDTQYF
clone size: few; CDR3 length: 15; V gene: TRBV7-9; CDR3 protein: CASSGGQGGTDTQYF
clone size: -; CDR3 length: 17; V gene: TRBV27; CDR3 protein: CASSNPLLAGGHNEQFF
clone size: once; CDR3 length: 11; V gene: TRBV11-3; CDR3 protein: CASGEGDEQFF
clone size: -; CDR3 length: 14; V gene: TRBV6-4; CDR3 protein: CASSKDRIAGELFF
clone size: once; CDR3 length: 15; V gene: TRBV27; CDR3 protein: CASSLFWAGDTEAFF
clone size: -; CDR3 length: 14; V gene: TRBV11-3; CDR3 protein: CASSQRQGQETQYF
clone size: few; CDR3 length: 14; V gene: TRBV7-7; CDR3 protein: CASSLQQGSHEQFF
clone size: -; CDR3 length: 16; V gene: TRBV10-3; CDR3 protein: CAISESVDTNTGELFF
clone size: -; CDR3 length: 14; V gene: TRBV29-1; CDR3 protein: CSVESTPNTGELFF
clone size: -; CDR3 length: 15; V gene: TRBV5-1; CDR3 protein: CASSVTTGGNYGYTF
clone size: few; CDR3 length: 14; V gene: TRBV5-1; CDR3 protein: CASSSEAVNTEAFF
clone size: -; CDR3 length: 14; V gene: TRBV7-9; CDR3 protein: CASSFDTPGAEAFF
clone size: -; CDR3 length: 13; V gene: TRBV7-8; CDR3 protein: CASSLQQAQPQHF
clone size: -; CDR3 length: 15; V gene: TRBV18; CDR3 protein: CASSPSGIESYEQYF
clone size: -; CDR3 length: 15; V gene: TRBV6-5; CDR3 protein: CASSQVTGPGNTIYF
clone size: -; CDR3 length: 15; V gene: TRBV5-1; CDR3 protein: CASRVGHANTGELFF
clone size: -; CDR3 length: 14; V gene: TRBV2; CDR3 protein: CASSTGQATYEQYF
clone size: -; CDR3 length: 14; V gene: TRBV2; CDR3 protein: CASKGGSSSYEQYF
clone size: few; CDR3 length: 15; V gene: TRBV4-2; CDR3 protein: CASSLRTGNTGELFF
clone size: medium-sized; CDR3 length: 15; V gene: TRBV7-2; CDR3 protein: CASSYRDRANYGYTF
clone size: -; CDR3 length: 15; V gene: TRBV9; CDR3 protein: CASSASGFSDEKLFF
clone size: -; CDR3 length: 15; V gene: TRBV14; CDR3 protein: CASSLLGQGANIQYF
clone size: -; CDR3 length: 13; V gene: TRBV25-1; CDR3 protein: CASSTGQGYEQYF
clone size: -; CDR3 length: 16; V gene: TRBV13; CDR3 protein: CASSQSGLSSGNTIYF
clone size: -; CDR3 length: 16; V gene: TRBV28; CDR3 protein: CASSGGTDGFSYEQYF
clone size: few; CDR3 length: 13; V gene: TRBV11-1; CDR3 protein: CASRDTSTDTQYF
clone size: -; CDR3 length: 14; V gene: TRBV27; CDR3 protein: CASSSYSRNQPQHF
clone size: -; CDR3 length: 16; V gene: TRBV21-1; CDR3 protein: CASSKANRSFTDTQYF
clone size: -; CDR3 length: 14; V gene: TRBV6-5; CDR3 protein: CTLGEVTNTGELFF
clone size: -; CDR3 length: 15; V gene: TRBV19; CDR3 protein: CASTQFPGLQETQYF